This T cell receptor (beta chain) was retrieved from a study of patients and donors after allogeneic stem cell transplantation. Each CDR3 protein is one row after TCRdb ran MiXCR on the RT-PCR reads. The profile covers 900,000 to 1,000,000 distinct CDR3 sequences, with about a sixth appearing a single time and 5% to 6.5% taken by the ten largest. Trimming took off 3 bases at V and 8 bases at J, with 8 bases between the two ends. This CDR3 spans 12 amino acids. The germline V gene has CDR1 MDHEN and CDR2 SYDVKM. The rearrangement links TRBV28 to TRBJ2-1, with a weak D call TRBD2 (5 bases). The source material was blood, either unsorted or a sorted T cell fraction (not recorded which). This TCR came from a human donor who was either an allogeneic HSCT recipient or a stem cell or donor lymphocyte infusion donor (not recorded which). It is not recorded whose cells these are; they may come from a transplant donor. The CDR3 DNA is TGTGCCAGCAGTTTTGCGGGCCATGAGCAGTTCTTC. It codes for CASSFAGHEQFF.